This TCR beta chain was captured in a study of shared clonotypes between healthy human individuals. The material for each subset, its genomic DNA, was split evenly across several immunoSEQ plates. The table came from immunoSEQ multiplex PCR; TCRdb's copy has only in-frame clones and leaves some out. The sample carries about 460,000 clones, 60% to 80% recorded once. Points from the study as a whole: Sequencing depth was expected to affect clonotype sharing among donors.

It was 80 million to 90 million PBMCs that unsorted samples used for genomic DNA. Per germline, CDR1 MNHEY and CDR2 SMNVEV (reference sequence). The V and J ends lost 5 bases and 8 bases respectively, with 11 bases between them. This CDR3 has 12 residues. This clone has just a few counts. As yet, its antigen is unknown. Sequencing was performed on PBMCs. This receptor was identified in a woman between 40 and 55 years old in good health. Some clones in this sample may be carry-over from other donors' samples. The chain has TRBV27 and TRBJ2-3, with TRBD2 as a possible D gene (5 bases). DNA for the CDR3: TGTGCCAGCAGTCCTAACGGAGGTACGCAGTATTTT. This encodes CASSPNGGTQYF.